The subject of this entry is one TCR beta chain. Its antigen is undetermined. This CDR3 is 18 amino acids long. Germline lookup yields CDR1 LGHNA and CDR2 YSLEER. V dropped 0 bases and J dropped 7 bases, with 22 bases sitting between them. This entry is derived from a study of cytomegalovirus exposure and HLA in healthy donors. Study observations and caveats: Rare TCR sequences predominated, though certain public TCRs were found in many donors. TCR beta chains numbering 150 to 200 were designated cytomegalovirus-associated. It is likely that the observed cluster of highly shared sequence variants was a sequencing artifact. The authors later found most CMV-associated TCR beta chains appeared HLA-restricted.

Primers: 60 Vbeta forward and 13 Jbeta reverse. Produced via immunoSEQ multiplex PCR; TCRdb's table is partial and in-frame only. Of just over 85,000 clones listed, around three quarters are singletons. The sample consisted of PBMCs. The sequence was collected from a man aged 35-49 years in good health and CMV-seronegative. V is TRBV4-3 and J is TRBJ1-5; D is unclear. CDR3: CASSQDRSGPPEEQPQHF. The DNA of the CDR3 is TGCGCCAGCAGCCAAGACCGTAGTGGCCCTCCTGAGGAGCAGCCCCAGCATTTT.